The rows below give T cell receptor beta chains drawn from one sample of a study of blood T cell repertoires in COVID-19. The repertoire was sequenced with immunoSEQ multiplex PCR; TCRdb's copy has only in-frame clones and lacks some. The profile covers tens of thousands of clones, with around 88% appearing a single time and more than 4.5% taken by the ten largest. Material for sequencing was peripheral blood. All receptors come from a woman older than 75 with acute or convalescent COVID-19. The CDR3 runs from the conserved cysteine through the conserved F or W. Each record gives: D gene, V gene, CDR3 protein. D genes are given only for firm matches.

>TRBD1|TRBV18
CASSTGAGAGNTIYF
>NA|TRBV30
CAWSVIEEQFF
>NA|TRBV7-9
CASSEEWAGRTEAFF
>NA|TRBV5-1
CASTKGDTEAFF
>NA|TRBV5-1
CASSLEGTLLYNEQFF
>NA|TRBV6-1
CASSEEIASSNQPQHF
>TRBD1|TRBV5-6
CASSYTGGTSPLHF
>NA|TRBV14
CASSQDRTRDEKLFF
>NA|TRBV5-1
CASSSGQYNEQFF
>NA|TRBV5-1
CASSVHQNTGELFF
>NA|TRBV5-6
CASSLGTERGYTF
>TRBD1|TRBV6-6
CASSLQGADYGYTF
>NA|TRBV6-1
CASSEGLVHNSPLHF
>NA|TRBV5-1
CASSLQGYEQYF
>NA|TRBV7-3
CASSSSTDTQYF
>TRBD2|TRBV3-1/TRBV3-2
CASSLRLAGGTDTQYF
>TRBD2|TRBV6-6
CASSSPRGAGETQYF
>NA|TRBV6-5
CASSLRDAGNEQYF
>NA|TRBV28
CASSPITANYGYTF
>TRBD1|TRBV6-6
CASSPGTGAQRSNQPQHF
>NA|TRBV30
CAWMARRRGYGYTF
>TRBD1|TRBV28
CASSLQGGATNEKLFF
>TRBD2|TRBV7-9
CASSLRTSGGTDTQYF
>NA|TRBV5-1
CASSLEAGRAEAFF
>NA|TRBV7-7
CASSSDSNTEAFF
>TRBD2|TRBV7-3
CASSTDERGAQYF
>NA|TRBV11-2
CASSEGRARNNSPLHF
>NA|TRBV5-5
CASSLGGDLPSYNEQFF
>NA|TRBV7-2
CASSSDISGGRRDTQYF
>TRBD1|TRBV29-1
CSAGGTGVEQYF
>TRBD2|TRBV11-2
CASSLGGGPHF
>NA|TRBV4-1
CASSQGTTGGNTIYF
>TRBD1|TRBV7-8
CASSFLISGTGATQYF